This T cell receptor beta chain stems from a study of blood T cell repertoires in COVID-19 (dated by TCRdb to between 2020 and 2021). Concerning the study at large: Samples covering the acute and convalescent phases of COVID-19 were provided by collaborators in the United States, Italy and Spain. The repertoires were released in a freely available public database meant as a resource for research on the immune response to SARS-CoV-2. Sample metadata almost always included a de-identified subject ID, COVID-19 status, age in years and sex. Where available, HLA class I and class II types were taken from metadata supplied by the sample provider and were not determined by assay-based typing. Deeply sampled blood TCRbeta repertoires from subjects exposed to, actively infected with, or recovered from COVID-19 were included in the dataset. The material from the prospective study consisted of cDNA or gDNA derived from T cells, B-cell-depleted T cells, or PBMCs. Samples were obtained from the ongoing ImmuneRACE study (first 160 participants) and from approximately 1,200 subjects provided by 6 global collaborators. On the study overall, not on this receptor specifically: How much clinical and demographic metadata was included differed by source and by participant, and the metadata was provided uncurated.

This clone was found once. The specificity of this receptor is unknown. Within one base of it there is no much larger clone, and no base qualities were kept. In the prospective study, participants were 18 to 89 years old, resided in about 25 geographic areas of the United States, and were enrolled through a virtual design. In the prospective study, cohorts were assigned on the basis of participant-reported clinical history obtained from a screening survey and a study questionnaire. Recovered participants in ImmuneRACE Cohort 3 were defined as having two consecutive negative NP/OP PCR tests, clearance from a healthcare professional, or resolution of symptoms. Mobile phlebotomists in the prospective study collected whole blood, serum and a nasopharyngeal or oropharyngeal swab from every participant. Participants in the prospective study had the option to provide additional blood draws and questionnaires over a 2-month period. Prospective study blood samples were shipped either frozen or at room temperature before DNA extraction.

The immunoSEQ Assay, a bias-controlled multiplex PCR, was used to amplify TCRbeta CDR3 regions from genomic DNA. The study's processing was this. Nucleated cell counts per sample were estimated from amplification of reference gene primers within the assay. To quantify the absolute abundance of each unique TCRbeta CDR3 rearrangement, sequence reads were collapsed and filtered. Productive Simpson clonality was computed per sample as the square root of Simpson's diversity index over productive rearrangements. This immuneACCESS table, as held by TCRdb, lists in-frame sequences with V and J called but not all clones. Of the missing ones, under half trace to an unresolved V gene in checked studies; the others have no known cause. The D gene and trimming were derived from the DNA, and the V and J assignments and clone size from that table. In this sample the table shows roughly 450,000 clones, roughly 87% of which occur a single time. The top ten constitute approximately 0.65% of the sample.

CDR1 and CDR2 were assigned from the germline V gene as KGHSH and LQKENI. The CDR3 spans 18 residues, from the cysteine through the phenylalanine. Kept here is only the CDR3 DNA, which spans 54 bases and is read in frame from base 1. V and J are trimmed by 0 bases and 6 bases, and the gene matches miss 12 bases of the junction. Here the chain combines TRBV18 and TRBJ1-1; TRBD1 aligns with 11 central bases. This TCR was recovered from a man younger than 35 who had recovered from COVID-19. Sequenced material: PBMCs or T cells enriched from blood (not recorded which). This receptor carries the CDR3 CASSPPKFGQGAVSEAFF. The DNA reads TGTGCCAGCTCACCACCCAAATTCGGACAGGGGGCGGTTTCTGAAGCTTTCTTT.